A single sample gave rise to the 32 T cell receptor beta chains below, sequenced in a study of blood T cell repertoires in COVID-19. TCRdb's copy holds only in-frame clones and misses some; the assay was immunoSEQ multiplex PCR. The sample has some 130,000 clones, more than 75% seen once; the top ten hold about 3.5%. The sample comprised peripheral blood. Every receptor here comes from a man aged 45-60 years with active COVID-19.

The chain uses TRBV4-1 and TRBJ2-1, with D possibly TRBD1 on 6 matching bases. Trimming removed 3 bases from V and 4 bases from J, with 13 bases in between. The CDR3 runs to 15 residues. The germline V gene has CDR1 MGHRA and CDR2 YSYEKL. The CDR3 DNA reads as TGCGCCAGCAGCCATCGGGACAATTCATACAATGAGCAGTTCTTC. It codes for CASSHRDNSYNEQFF.

V is TRBV3-1 (or the pseudogene TRBV3-2) and J is TRBJ2-7; 9 nucleotides line up with TRBD2. Trimming removed 4 bases from V and 0 bases from J; junction bases left unmatched: 4. This CDR3 contains 15 residues. Germline V lookup: CDR1 LGHDT, CDR2 YNNKEL (reference sequence). CDR3 in DNA: TGTGCCAGCAGCCTCAGTAGCGGGAGCTCCTACGAGCAGTACGTC. This gives the protein CASSLSSGSSYEQYV.

The J gene is TRBJ2-3, the V gene TRBV5-1; D call uncertain. Germline V gives CDR1 SGHRS, CDR2 YFSETQ. V lost 1 base, J lost 0 bases, and 3 bases lay in between. This CDR3 has 13 residues. The CDR3 DNA follows: TGCGCCAGCAGCTTGTCGAGCACAGATACGCAGTATTTT. This codes for CASSLSSTDTQYF.

This chain joins TRBV11-2 and TRBJ2-2, with D perhaps TRBD2 (6 bases). The germline CDR1 and CDR2 sequences are SGHAT and FQNNGV. CDR3 size: 14 residues. With 4 bases removed from V and 6 bases from J, the gap between germline ends came to 12 bases. The DNA of the CDR3 is TGTGCCAGCAGCTCCCCCAGGGAGGCCGGGGAGCTGTTTTTT. This sequence encodes CASSSPREAGELFF.

The gene calls are TRBV24-1 and TRBJ2-7, with 9 positions matching TRBD1. There are 16 residues in the CDR3. The V and J ends lost 4 bases and 4 bases, in that order; junction bases with no gene match: 10. Per germline, CDR1 KGHDR and CDR2 SFDVKD. For the CDR3, the DNA is TGTGCCACCAGTGACCCGAACAGGGGGCTGTGGTACGAGCAGTACGTC. It yields the protein CATSDPNRGLWYEQYV.

The genes are TRBV11-2 and TRBJ1-5; D remains unclear. V was pared by 5 bases and J by 5 bases, with 16 bases between. The V gene's germline CDR1 is SGHAT and CDR2 FQNNGV. The CDR3 sequence is 15 residues long. The CDR3 protein is CASSLGMEAYQPQHF. CDR3 nucleotides: TGTGCCAGCAGCCTGGGGATGGAGGCCTATCAGCCCCAGCATTTT.

V is TRBV29-1 and J is TRBJ2-3, with 7 bases matching TRBD2. The CDR3 extends over 16 amino acids. From germline, CDR1 is SQVTM and CDR2 ANQGSEA. V shed 1 base and J 2 bases; nucleotides not matched to a gene: 9. The CDR3 sequence: CSVEGLAGEVTDTQYF. In DNA, the CDR3 is TGCAGCGTTGAAGGATTGGCGGGGGAGGTCACAGATACGCAGTATTTT.

The rearrangement joins TRBV6-2 or TRBV6-3 to TRBJ1-6; D ambiguous. Germline CDR1 and CDR2: MNHEY and SVGEGT. The CDR3 consists of 13 residues. V lost 5 bases and J 8 bases, leaving 10 bases between the germline ends. CDR3 sequence reads: CASSLTQDSPLHF. The CDR3 bases are TGTGCCAGCAGTCTTACCCAGGATTCACCCCTCCACTTT.

Remarks on this clone: The same CDR3 is also encoded by other DNA sequences in this sample. The chain has TRBV6-2 or TRBV6-3 and TRBJ2-3, with 11 bases matching TRBD2. V dropped 0 bases and J dropped 5; count of bases not matched to a gene: 1. The CDR3 covers 15 residues. Germline CDR1 and CDR2: MNHEY and SVGEGT. The CDR3 nucleotides are TGTGCCAGCAGTTACTCCGGACTAGCGGGAGATACGCAGTATTTT. Translation: CASSYSGLAGDTQYF.

This clone was seen a single time. The CDR3 region is CASSAGDRGYEQYF. In DNA, the CDR3 is TGTGCCAGTAGTGCTGGGGACAGGGGCTACGAGCAGTACTTC. The rearrangement links TRBV19 to TRBJ2-7; TRBD1 agrees at 10 bases. CDR1 is LNHDA and CDR2 is SQIVND in the germline V gene (reference sequence). The CDR3 spans 14 residues. V lost 5 bases to trimming and J lost 3 bases; unmatched junction nucleotides: 4.

CDR3 sequence (DNA): TGCGCCAGCAGCCCAAGCGGGGGTTCCTACAATGAGCAGTTCTTC. Its protein product is CASSPSGGSYNEQFF. The V gene is TRBV4-1, the J gene TRBJ2-1, with 8 bases identical to TRBD2. Germline V CDR1 and CDR2: MGHRA, YSYEKL. There are 15 residues in the CDR3. Unmatched junction bases numbered 3, after V lost 4 bases and J lost 1 base.

The CDR3 is CASSLEGRGNTIYF. In DNA form, the CDR3 reads TGTGCCAGCAGCTTAGAGGGAAGGGGTAACACCATATATTTT. The chain uses TRBV7-8 and TRBJ1-3, with a weak D call TRBD1 (5 bases). CDR3 length: 14 residues. In germline, CDR1 is SGHVS, CDR2 FQNEAQ. Between the trimmed V and J ends, which lost 1 base and 7 bases, there was a span of 11 bases.

The V call is TRBV6-5, the J call TRBJ1-6, with TRBD1 matching 7 bases. This CDR3 spans 14 amino acids. In germline, CDR1 is MNHEY, CDR2 SVGAGI. V gave up 2 bases and J gave up 7 bases; unmatched junction bases: 2. CDR3 in amino acids: CASSYGTENSPLHF. The CDR3 nucleotides are TGTGCCAGCAGTTACGGGACAGAAAATTCACCCCTCCACTTT.

This chain uses TRBV9 with TRBJ2-3, with 8 bases that match TRBD2. V gave up 4 bases and J gave up 2 bases; unmatched junction bases: 9. The CDR3 has 16 residues. CDR1 and CDR2 from the germline V gene are SGDLS and YYNGEE. Written as DNA, the CDR3 is TGTGCCAGCAGCAGTTTAGCGGGACCTTACACAGATACGCAGTATTTT. This gives the protein CASSSLAGPYTDTQYF.

V is TRBV19 and J is TRBJ1-1; 7 bases map to TRBD1. J was trimmed by 1 base and V by 5 bases; bases with no gene match: 4. CDR1 and CDR2 (germline): LNHDA, SQIVND (reference sequence). The CDR3 runs to 14 residues. The CDR3 here is CASSWDRRNTEAFF. The CDR3 coding sequence is TGTGCCAGTAGTTGGGACAGAAGGAACACTGAAGCTTTCTTT.

V is TRBV2 and J is TRBJ2-3; D possibly corresponds to TRBD1 (6 bases). CDR1 is SNHLY and CDR2 is FYNNEI in the germline V gene. The CDR3 totals 12 residues. Trimming cost V 8 bases and J 8 bases, with 14 bases left between them. For the CDR3, the DNA is TGTGCCAGCGCGACAGGTCGGGTTACGCAGTATTTT. Protein sequence: CASATGRVTQYF.

This chain uses TRBV12-3 or TRBV12-4 with TRBJ1-2; 7 nucleotides line up with TRBD1. V dropped 2 bases and J dropped 8; count of bases not matched to a gene: 5. The CDR3 consists of 13 residues. The CDR3 loop reads CASSLLKGAGYTF. The CDR3 region has the DNA TGTGCCAGCAGTTTATTAAAGGGGGCGGGCTACACCTTC.

This clone was seen only once. V gene TRBV24-1 combines with J gene TRBJ2-3; 9 nucleotides agree with TRBD1. The CDR3 loop spans 17 amino acids. Germline trimming cut 3 bases from V and 1 base from J; bases unmatched to any gene: 7. CDR1 and CDR2 (germline): KGHDR, SFDVKD. The CDR3 DNA reads TGTGCCACCAGTGATAACCCACAGGGGGCTGGCACAGATACGCAGTATTTT. Its protein product is CATSDNPQGAGTDTQYF.

This rearrangement joins TRBV9 to TRBJ1-3, with 10 bases fitting TRBD1. V gave up 4 bases and J gave up 8 bases; unmatched junction bases: 9. This CDR3 contains 15 residues. Per germline, CDR1 SGDLS and CDR2 YYNGEE. The CDR3 protein is CASSTGQGEWDTIYF. CDR3 sequence (DNA): TGTGCCAGCAGCACCGGACAGGGGGAGTGGGACACCATATATTTT.

The V call is TRBV24-1, the J call TRBJ2-3; 10 bases are shared with TRBD1. Germline CDR1 and CDR2: KGHDR and SFDVKD. This CDR3 contains 16 residues. Trimming at V came to 7 bases and at J to 6 bases, leaving 12 bases not matched to a gene. DNA of the CDR3: TGTGCCACCAGCCGCACCGGGACAGGGGCGTCGGATACGCAGTATTTT. Translating it yields CATSRTGTGASDTQYF.

The rearrangement links TRBV20-1 to TRBJ1-2; 7 bases match TRBD1. J gave up 8 bases and V 3 bases, and 6 bases lay outside the gene matches. CDR3 length: 12 residues. Germline V gene sequence: CDR1 DFQATT, CDR2 SNEGSKA (reference sequence). CDR3 protein: CSASTGVEGYTF. CDR3 nucleotide sequence: TGCAGTGCTAGTACAGGGGTGGAGGGCTACACCTTC.

The gene calls are TRBV14 and TRBJ1-6, with 7 nucleotides matching TRBD1. CDR1 SGHDN and CDR2 FVKESK come from the germline V gene. CDR3 length: 15 amino acids. V was pared by 4 bases and J by 11 bases, with 11 bases of the junction left unmatched. CDR3 in amino acids: CASSLRQGNFAPLHF. The CDR3, as DNA: TGTGCCAGCAGCCTAAGACAGGGAAATTTTGCACCCCTCCACTTT. Full variable domain (rest looked up from reference TRBV14 and TRBJ1-6): EAGVTQFPSHSVIEKGQTVTLRCDPISGHDNLYWYRRVMGKEIKFLLHFVKESKQDESGMPNNRFLAERTGGTYSTLKVQPAELEDSGVYFCASSLRQGNFAPLHFGNGTRLTVT.

The chain combines TRBV19 with TRBJ2-2; D unclear. CDR1 and CDR2 from the germline V gene are LNHDA and SQIVND (reference sequence). V dropped 4 bases and J dropped 7 bases, with 7 bases sitting between them. CDR3 length: 12 residues. CDR3 sequence: CASSTPGGELFF. CDR3 DNA: TGTGCCAGTAGTACTCCGGGCGGGGAGCTGTTTTTT. The entire variable domain, with the rest obtained from reference TRBV19 and TRBJ2-2, is as follows: DGGITQSPKYLFRKEGQNVTLSCEQNLNHDAMYWYRQDPGQGLRLIYYSQIVNDFQKGDIAEGYSVSREKKESFPLTVTSAQKNPTAFYLCASSTPGGELFFGEGSRLTVL.

This clone showed up just once. The rearrangement uses TRBV19 and TRBJ1-2; the D is unclear. The CDR3 length is 11 residues. Germline CDR1 is LNHDA and CDR2 is SQIVND (reference sequence). Trimming cost V 4 bases and J 6 bases, with 6 bases left between them. The CDR3: CASSKEDGYTF. The CDR3 DNA is TGTGCCAGTAGTAAGGAGGATGGCTACACCTTC.

This chain uses TRBV29-1 with TRBJ1-1; D unresolved. V dropped 7 bases and J dropped 0 bases, with 6 bases sitting between them. This CDR3 has 11 amino acids. Looked up from germline, CDR1 is SQVTM and CDR2 is ANQGSEA. The CDR3 is CSGQVNTEAFF. Here the CDR3 DNA reads TGCAGCGGTCAGGTGAACACTGAAGCTTTCTTT.

The V call is TRBV30, the J call TRBJ1-3; D remains unclear. This CDR3 spans 14 amino acids. Germline V lookup: CDR1 GTSNPN, CDR2 SVGIG (reference sequence). The ends were cut back, 1 base at V and 0 bases at J, with 7 bases in the middle. The CDR3 DNA is TGTGCCTGGAGTGATGGCCGCTCTGGAAACACCATATATTTT. Protein sequence: CAWSDGRSGNTIYF.

The V gene is TRBV14, the J gene TRBJ1-4, with D uncertain. V lost 7 bases and J lost 6, with 12 bases in between. The CDR3 runs to 13 residues. Germline values: CDR1 SGHDN, CDR2 FVKESK. CDR3 region: CASTRGYHEKLFF. The CDR3 DNA sequence: TGTGCCAGCACCCGAGGGTACCATGAAAAACTGTTTTTT.

The chain couples TRBV3-1 (or the pseudogene TRBV3-2) to TRBJ2-1; 10 positions match TRBD2. V shed 1 base, J shed 8 bases, and the junction held 11 bases outside the gene matches. Germline values: CDR1 LGHDT, CDR2 YNNKEL (reference sequence). The CDR3 consists of 17 residues. In nucleotides, the CDR3 is TGTGCCAGCAGCCAAGTTGGGCTAGCGGGAGTAATCTATGAGCAGTTCTTC. Encoded protein: CASSQVGLAGVIYEQFF.

V gene TRBV7-9 combines with J gene TRBJ2-1; D is possibly TRBD2 (6 bases). Trimming took 4 bases from V and 0 from J, leaving 13 bases between them. The CDR3 sequence is 16 residues long. CDR1 and CDR2 from the germline V gene are SEHNR and FQNEAQ (reference sequence). In nucleotides, the CDR3 is TGTGCCAGCAGCTCCGTCCGGGGGACCTCCTACAATGAGCAGTTCTTC. Translated, it gives CASSSVRGTSYNEQFF. The full variable domain, in which reference TRBV7-9 and TRBJ2-1 provide the parts outside the CDR3, is DTGVSQNPRHKITKRGQNVTFRCDPISEHNRLYWYRQTLGQGPEFLTYFQNEAQLEKSRLLSDRFSAERPKGSFSTLEIQRTEQGDSAMYLCASSSVRGTSYNEQFFGPGTRLTVL.

CDR3 coding DNA: TGTGCCAGCAGTTTCGGACAGTCGAACACTGAAGCTTTCTTT. It encodes CASSFGQSNTEAFF. V and J are TRBV27 and TRBJ1-1, with D maybe TRBD1 (6 bases). This CDR3 is 14 amino acids long. The ends were cut back, 3 bases at V and 1 base at J, with 9 bases in the middle. Germline V lookup: CDR1 MNHEY, CDR2 SMNVEV (reference sequence).

This chain joins TRBV24-1 and TRBJ1-1, with 10 bases matching TRBD1. The V gene's germline CDR1 is KGHDR and CDR2 SFDVKD. This CDR3 has 15 residues. The J segment lost 9 bases and the V segment lost 2 bases, leaving 8 bases of the junction unmatched. The DNA for the CDR3 is TGTGCCACCAGTGATTCGGGACAGGGGCTTGGAAAAGCTTTCTTT. Residues: CATSDSGQGLGKAFF.

As to this clone: One junction end disagrees with the germline gene, perhaps due to a read error. The chain links TRBV5-8 to TRBJ1-1; tentative D call: TRBD1 (6 bases). CDR1 is SGHTS, CDR2 YDEGEE, per germline. The CDR3 is 11 residues long. The CDR3 loop is CASSWQGFPPF. The CDR3 DNA is TGTGCCAGCAGCTGGCAGGGGTTTCCCCCTTTT.